These T cell receptor beta chains were read from a single sample in a study of blood T cell repertoires in COVID-19. Sequencing was performed with immunoSEQ multiplex PCR; in TCRdb, only in-frame clones are kept and a portion is missing. The sample holds 250,000 or so clones, 85% to 90% seen once. The sample consisted of peripheral blood. Receptors originate from a woman in her sixties or seventies with COVID-19, enrolled during active disease. Both conserved end residues are part of each CDR3. Each record gives: V gene, J gene, clone size, D gene, CDR3 DNA, CDR3 protein. D genes are given only for firm matches. The listing skips clone size in some rows; elsewhere it reads once, few, many or a size class.

TRBV7-9	TRBJ1-4	-	TRBD1	TGTGCCAGCAGCCATAGAGGGGGCGATGAAAAACTGTTTTTT	CASSHRGGDEKLFF
TRBV20-1	TRBJ2-3	-	-	TGCAGTGCTCTGAACAGGGATACGCAGTATTTT	CSALNRDTQYF
TRBV24-1	TRBJ2-3	-	-	TGTGCCACCTCCCAGTACCGGGGGACAGATACGCAGTATTTT	CATSQYRGTDTQYF
TRBV7-8	TRBJ2-3	once	-	TGTGCCAGCAACCCGTTCACCCGAGGTGGTTCGCAGTATTTT	CASNPFTRGGSQYF
TRBV27	TRBJ1-3	-	-	TGTGCCAGCAGTTTAGTAGAGCCCCGCGGCTCTGGAAACACCATATATTTT	CASSLVEPRGSGNTIYF
TRBV6-1	TRBJ1-1	-	TRBD1	TGTGCCAGCAGTGAGCAGGGGGCGCGCACTGAAGCTTTCTTT	CASSEQGARTEAFF
TRBV4-2	TRBJ2-2	-	TRBD2	TGTGCCAGCAGCCAAGTACGGGGGGTGACCGGGGAGAACACCGGGGAGCTGTTTTTT	CASSQVRGVTGENTGELFF
TRBV2	TRBJ1-2	-	TRBD1	TGTGCCAGCAGTGGGTACAGGGGGCTGGACGGTGGCTACACCTTC	CASSGYRGLDGGYTF
TRBV7-3	TRBJ2-7	-	TRBD2	TGTGCCAGCAGCATAACTAGCGGATACTCCTACGAGCAGTACTTC	CASSITSGYSYEQYF
TRBV28	TRBJ2-7	-	-	TGTGCCAGCCGAGGGCCCCCGGGGGACTACGAGCAGTACTTC	CASRGPPGDYEQYF